The T cell receptor beta chain described here comes from a study of tumor-infiltrating lymphocytes in primary liver carcinoma. Germline loops: CDR1 SQVTM, CDR2 ANQGSEA. This CDR3 has 11 residues. From approximately 20-30 mg of unsorted bulk tissue, DNA and RNA were co-extracted together. Worth noting for this clonotype: Germline is not matched at one junction end, which may reflect a read error.

Starting material of 500 to 600 ng total RNA yielded TCR beta cDNA via a constant-region primer. ARM-PCR, slightly modified, supplied the TCR beta libraries through three nested multiplex PCR rounds. In the first two PCR rounds, TRBV1-TRBV30 forward primers were paired with a C-beta reverse primer, and each round lasted 10 cycles. TCRdb reprocessed the multiplex PCR reads with MiXCR, giving one entry per CDR3 protein. This table holds tens of thousands of distinct CDR3 sequences, almost 70% found once. The source of this sequence is a man aged 40-55 years with primary liver carcinoma and hepatitis B virus infection. The sequencing sample was made of liver tumor tissue from sampling region 4. Subset in this sample: tumor region T4, right-lateral pole. The chain employs TRBV29-1 and TRBJ2-3, with 8 bases fitting TRBD2. The CDR3 here is CSVGGGDAHYF. The CDR3 coding sequence is TGCAGCGTCGGGGGGGGAGACGCGCATTATTTT.